Shown below are 20 T cell receptor beta chains from a single sample sequenced in a study of blood T cell repertoires in COVID-19. The data were produced by immunoSEQ multiplex PCR, yet TCRdb's version contains in-frame clones alone and is incomplete. The data hold some 120,000 clones, with around 83% observed a single time. Sequencing input: peripheral blood. The receptors originated from a man at least 80 years old with active or convalescent COVID-19.

The rearrangement links TRBV2 to TRBJ1-5; D might be TRBD1 (5 bases). V lost 6 bases to trimming and J lost 4 bases, with 13 bases between them. Germline CDR1 reads SNHLY; CDR2 reads FYNNEI. The CDR3 spans 14 residues. The CDR3 DNA follows: TGTGCCAGCAGGGGGTTGGGGGGAAATCAGCCCCAGCATTTT. Translating it yields CASRGLGGNQPQHF.

V gene TRBV30 combines with J gene TRBJ1-4, with 12 bases that match TRBD1. V was clipped by 0 bases and J by 6 bases; unmatched bases: 8. The germline V gene has CDR1 GTSNPN and CDR2 SVGIG (reference sequence). CDR3 length: 17 residues. CDR3 bases: TGTGCCTGGAGTGTACAGGGACAGGGGGCCTTCTATGAAAAACTGTTTTTT. It yields the protein CAWSVQGQGAFYEKLFF.

The rearrangement links TRBV19 to TRBJ2-3, with 9 bases identical to TRBD2. CDR3 length equals 15 residues. The trim removed 7 bases at V and 0 bases at J, leaving 5 bases unmatched. Germline V gene lookup returns CDR1 LNHDA and CDR2 SQIVND (reference sequence). CDR3 region: CASTSSGVSTDTQYF. The DNA of the CDR3 is TGTGCCAGTACCTCTAGCGGGGTGAGCACAGATACGCAGTATTTT.

This rearrangement joins TRBV6-5 to TRBJ1-5; D might be TRBD1 (6 bases). Germline V gene lookup returns CDR1 MNHEY and CDR2 SVGAGI. Trimming removed 8 bases from V and 3 bases from J, with 14 bases in between. The CDR3 totals 14 residues. Written as DNA, the CDR3 is TGTGCCAGCCGTCCGGGGGGCACCAATCAGCCCCAGCATTTT. This sequence encodes CASRPGGTNQPQHF.

The CDR3 here is CASSPPGGGQPQHF. For the CDR3, the DNA is TGTGCCAGCTCACCACCTGGGGGGGGTCAGCCCCAGCATTTT. V usage is TRBV18 and J usage is TRBJ1-5; TRBD1 might be the D (5 bases). V lost 0 bases to trimming and J lost 6 bases, with 9 bases between them. The length of the CDR3 is 14 residues. Germline V gene sequence: CDR1 KGHSH, CDR2 LQKENI.

This clone showed up just a few times. V gene TRBV7-2 combines with J gene TRBJ1-5, with 9 nucleotides matching TRBD1. The CDR3 has 16 amino acids. In germline, CDR1 is SGHTA, CDR2 FQGNSA. The junction had 6 bases not matched to a gene; V was cut back by 0 bases and J by 6 bases. CDR3 nucleotide sequence: TGTGCCAGCAGCTTAGCTTTTGGGACAGGGAGTCAGCCCCAGCATTTT. Protein: CASSLAFGTGSQPQHF.

This clone was picked up a small number of times. Other DNA sequences within the sample encode an identical CDR3. The rearrangement joins TRBV5-4 to TRBJ2-7, with TRBD1 matching over 9 bases. CDR1 and CDR2 (germline): SGHNT, YYREEE (reference sequence). V lost 4 bases to trimming and J lost 0 bases; unmatched junction nucleotides: 2. The CDR3 spans 14 residues. CDR3 in amino acids: CASSPGQGSYEQYF. In DNA, the CDR3 is TGTGCCAGCAGCCCGGGACAGGGCTCCTACGAGCAGTACTTC.

Comments on this clone: Other DNA sequences of this sample code for an identical CDR3. The CDR3 spells CASSSTGTGAYEQYF. CDR3 sequence (DNA): TGCGCCAGCAGCTCCACCGGGACAGGGGCCTACGAGCAGTACTTC. The chain uses TRBV5-1 and TRBJ2-7; 10 bases fit TRBD1. The ends lost 3 bases at V and 2 bases at J; junction bases unmatched: 5. Germline CDR1 and CDR2: SGHRS and YFSETQ. The CDR3 contains 15 residues. Full variable domain (outside the CDR3, taken from reference TRBV5-1 and TRBJ2-7): KAGVTQTPRYLIKTRGQQVTLSCSPISGHRSVSWYQQTPGQGLQFLFEYFSETQRNKGNFPGRFSGRQFSNSRSEMNVSTLELGDSALYLCASSSTGTGAYEQYFGPGTRLTVT.

The chain couples TRBV9 to TRBJ1-1, with 8 bases lining up with TRBD1. The length of the CDR3 is 15 residues. Germline assignment: CDR1 SGDLS and CDR2 YYNGEE. V gave up 4 bases and J gave up 0 bases; unmatched junction bases: 5. The CDR3 here is CASSPYRGMNTEAFF. CDR3 bases: TGTGCCAGCAGCCCATACAGGGGGATGAACACTGAAGCTTTCTTT.

This sequence joins TRBV15 and TRBJ1-3; 10 positions match TRBD1. The CDR3 is 17 amino acids. V lost 1 base to trimming and J lost 4 bases; unmatched junction nucleotides: 7. The germline CDR1 and CDR2 sequences are LNHNV and YYDKDF (reference sequence). As DNA, the CDR3 is TGTGCCACCAGCAGAGGGCCCGGGACAGGGGACGGAAACACCATATATTTT. This gives the protein CATSRGPGTGDGNTIYF.

J is TRBJ1-6 and V is TRBV19; 11 nucleotides line up with TRBD1. The CDR3 totals 14 residues. Per the germline V gene, CDR1 is LNHDA and CDR2 is SQIVND (reference sequence). After removal of 6 bases from V and 8 bases from J, the junction contained 3 bases not matched to a gene. This chain's CDR3 is CASSWTGGDSPLHF. Written as DNA, the CDR3 is TGTGCCAGTAGCTGGACAGGGGGCGATTCACCCCTCCACTTT.

This chain links TRBV5-1 with TRBJ2-3; D gene ambiguous. The germline V gene encodes CDR1 SGHRS and CDR2 YFSETQ. V dropped 4 bases and J dropped 0 bases, with 15 bases sitting between them. This CDR3 comprises 16 residues. CDR3 coding DNA: TGCGCCAGCAGCCCGTTACCACCCACTAGCACAGATACGCAGTATTTT. Encoded protein: CASSPLPPTSTDTQYF.

The gene calls are TRBV6-5 and TRBJ2-7; D may be TRBD1 (5 bases). Trimming removed 10 bases at V and 5 bases at J, with 18 bases between. Germline-derived CDR1 and CDR2 are MNHEY and SVGAGI. This CDR3 is 13 amino acids long. DNA for the CDR3: TGTGCCACCATAGAGACGACAGCCAACGAGCAGTACTTC. Its translation is CATIETTANEQYF.

The chain has TRBV9 and TRBJ1-3; D not resolved. Looked up from germline, CDR1 is SGDLS and CDR2 is YYNGEE. The CDR3 loop spans 16 amino acids. Trimming removed 0 bases from V and 1 base from J, with 11 bases in between. Here the CDR3 reads CASSVESGKSGNTIYF. CDR3 DNA sequence: TGTGCCAGCAGCGTAGAGTCGGGGAAATCTGGAAACACCATATATTTT. The full variable domain, its missing parts supplied by reference TRBV9 and TRBJ1-3, is DSGVTQTPKHLITATGQRVTLRCSPRSGDLSVYWYQQSLDQGLQFLIQYYNGEERAKGNILERFSAQQFPDLHSELNLSSLELGDSALYFCASSVESGKSGNTIYFGEGSWLTVV.

The CDR3 here is CASSLAGASYEQYF. In DNA, the CDR3 is TGTGCCAGCAGCTTGGCTGGGGCCAGCTACGAGCAGTACTTC. This chain uses TRBV5-5 with TRBJ2-7; tentative D call: TRBD1 (5 bases). Germline V CDR1 and CDR2: SGHKS, YYEKEE (reference sequence). With 0 bases removed from V and 3 bases from J, the gap between germline ends came to 10 bases. This CDR3 spans 14 amino acids.

V and J are TRBV7-2 and TRBJ2-1; TRBD2 aligns across 8 bases. The CDR3 has 16 residues. CDR1 and CDR2 (germline): SGHTA, FQGNSA. V lost 5 bases, J lost 1 base, and 7 bases stayed unmatched. As DNA, the CDR3 is TGTGCCAGCAGCCCTGGGGGACTAGGTTCCTACAATGAGCAGTTCTTC. Translating it yields CASSPGGLGSYNEQFF. The whole variable domain, filled in from reference TRBV7-2 and TRBJ2-1, reads GAGVSQSPSNKVTEKGKDVELRCDPISGHTALYWYRQSLGQGLEFLIYFQGNSAPDKSGLPSDRFSAERTGGSVSTLTIQRTQQEDSAVYLCASSPGGLGSYNEQFFGPGTRLTVL.

This clone has a single count. The genes are TRBV25-1 and TRBJ2-5; D not resolved. This CDR3 comprises 14 residues. Between the trimmed V and J ends, which lost 0 bases and 5 bases, there was a span of 10 bases. Germline V gene lookup returns CDR1 MGHDK and CDR2 SYGVNS. CDR3 DNA sequence: TGTGCCAGCAGTGAATACACCAGGTCCGAGACCCAGTACTTC. Translating gives CASSEYTRSETQYF.

The chain carries TRBV5-1 and TRBJ2-3; tentative D call: TRBD1 (9 bases). Per germline, CDR1 SGHRS and CDR2 YFSETQ. V was cut by 8 bases and J by 0 bases, with 13 bases left in between. This CDR3 has 14 amino acids. CDR3 nucleotide sequence: TGCGCCAGTAGCGGGACAGGGAGCACAGATACGCAGTATTTT. Protein: CASSGTGSTDTQYF. Complete variable domain (other parts from reference TRBV5-1 and TRBJ2-3): KAGVTQTPRYLIKTRGQQVTLSCSPISGHRSVSWYQQTPGQGLQFLFEYFSETQRNKGNFPGRFSGRQFSNSRSEMNVSTLELGDSALYLCASSGTGSTDTQYFGPGTRLTVL.

This rearrangement joins TRBV28 to TRBJ1-5; D possibly corresponds to TRBD1 (6 bases). The length of the CDR3 is 16 residues. Trimming stripped 7 bases from V and 0 bases from J, with 16 bases between. Germline V lookup: CDR1 MDHEN, CDR2 SYDVKM. The CDR3 bases are TGTGCCAGCAATATAGACAGGTCGTATAGCAATCAGCCCCAGCATTTT. This translates into CASNIDRSYSNQPQHF.

The genes are TRBV28 and TRBJ1-4, with D possibly TRBD1 on 5 matching bases. The CDR3 has 14 amino acids. CDR1 is MDHEN, CDR2 SYDVKM, per germline. Between the trimmed V and J ends, which lost 7 bases and 5 bases, there was a span of 14 bases. The CDR3 reads CASTVPTGNEKLFF. The CDR3 DNA sequence: TGTGCCAGCACCGTTCCCACAGGAAATGAAAAACTGTTTTTT.